The T cell receptor (beta chain) under discussion was sequenced for a study of T cells in Graves' hyperthyroidism and ophthalmopathy. RNA transcripts provided the source from which TCR beta CDR3 regions were amplified. Using the HTBI primer set, a first-round RT-PCR was run on the TCR CDR3. TCRdb processed the multiplex PCR reads anew with MiXCR; each CDR3 protein has one entry. The table has roughly 300,000 distinct CDR3 sequences, less than 30% seen once; the top ten hold over 25%. The count of this clonotype is one. This clonotype originated in a man aged 40-55 years with Graves' hyperthyroidism that later progressed to Graves' ophthalmopathy. Sequencing was performed on blood.

The CDR3 bases are TGTGCCAGCAGTTTATACCCAGGGGTCTATGGCTACACCTTC. It yields the protein CASSLYPGVYGYTF. The rearrangement uses TRBV27 and TRBJ1-2; a possible D gene is TRBD1 (6 bases). Trimming took 1 base from V and 4 from J, leaving 10 bases between them. The length of the CDR3 is 14 residues. Germline CDR1 and CDR2: MNHEY and SMNVEV (reference sequence).